Listed here are 31 T cell receptor beta chains from one sample, sequenced in a study of blood T cell repertoires in COVID-19. Profiling relied on immunoSEQ multiplex PCR, and the TCRdb table lists in-frame clones only, not all of them. Among over 350,000 clones listed, around 89% were seen once. Input material: peripheral blood. These receptors all come from a woman aged 30 to 39 with acute or convalescent COVID-19.

V usage is TRBV2 and J usage is TRBJ1-2; 10 bases line up with TRBD1. With 8 bases clipped from V and 4 bases from J, the junction kept 7 bases outside the gene matches. The CDR3 spans 14 residues. The germline V gene has CDR1 SNHLY and CDR2 FYNNEI. The CDR3 sequence: CASEDRGRVYGYTF. As DNA, the CDR3 is TGTGCCAGCGAAGACAGGGGGCGGGTCTATGGCTACACCTTC.

The J gene is TRBJ1-1, the V gene TRBV6-5, with 8 bases identical to TRBD1. In germline, CDR1 is MNHEY, CDR2 SVGAGI. The trim removed 4 bases at V and 1 base at J, leaving 5 bases unmatched. The CDR3 extends over 15 amino acids. As DNA, the CDR3 is TGTGCCAGCAGTTGGGGACAGGTGGGGAACACTGAAGCTTTCTTT. Its protein product is CASSWGQVGNTEAFF.

The rearrangement links TRBV11-2 to TRBJ1-1; D may be TRBD1 (6 bases). Germline V gene data show CDR1 as SGHAT and CDR2 as FQNNGV. V gave up 7 bases and J gave up 1 base, with 22 bases separating them. The CDR3 is 17 residues long. The DNA of the CDR3 is TGTGCCAGCACCCTAGGGGGTATGACCCCGGGGAACACTGAAGCTTTCTTT. Residues: CASTLGGMTPGNTEAFF.

The chain joins TRBV7-3 to TRBJ2-7; unclear D gene. CDR3 length equals 12 residues. The germline gives CDR1 SGHTA, CDR2 FQGTGA. Trimming shortened V by 5 bases and J by 1 base, and 6 bases separated the two germline ends. CDR3 DNA: TGTGCCAGCAGCCGTGTTTCCTACGAGCAGTACTTC. It encodes CASSRVSYEQYF.

The chain employs TRBV4-1 and TRBJ2-2, with D possibly matching TRBD1 (6 bases). Per germline, CDR1 MGHRA and CDR2 YSYEKL. CDR3 size: 14 residues. V lost 5 bases, J lost 0 bases, and 7 bases lay in between. The DNA for the CDR3 is TGCGCCAGCAGCACAGGGCCGAACACCGGGGAGCTGTTTTTT. Encoded protein: CASSTGPNTGELFF.

The V gene is TRBV6-9, the J gene TRBJ1-5; no definite D call. CDR1 and CDR2 from the germline V gene are MNHGY and SVAAGI. Deletions cut 4 bases from V and 7 bases from J, with 14 bases between. The length of the CDR3 is 14 residues. The CDR3 nucleotides are TGTGCCAGCAGTTTAGGGTCAGGAGGGCAGCCCCAGCATTTT. Its protein product is CASSLGSGGQPQHF.

This clone has only a few counts. The genes are TRBV3-1 (or the pseudogene TRBV3-2) and TRBJ1-6; D remains unclear. This CDR3 region has 14 residues. V was shortened by 5 bases and J by 5 bases, with 10 bases between the two germline ends. CDR1 and CDR2 from the germline V gene are LGHDT and YNNKEL (reference sequence). CDR3 sequence reads: CASSEPGDNSPLHF. CDR3 sequence (DNA): TGTGCCAGCAGCGAGCCCGGGGATAATTCACCCCTCCACTTT.

The rearrangement joins TRBV10-3 to TRBJ2-5; a weak D match, TRBD1 (5 bases). The CDR3 consists of 14 residues. In germline, CDR1 is ENHRY, CDR2 SYGVKD. V was shortened by 0 bases and J by 5 bases, with 10 bases between the two germline ends. The chain's CDR3 is CAISESVGPETQYF. Here the CDR3 DNA reads TGTGCCATCAGTGAGTCGGTGGGGCCGGAGACCCAGTACTTC.

In DNA, the CDR3 is TGTGCCAGCAGTGCGGGTTCTAGCGGCTACACCTTC. It specifies CASSAGSSGYTF. This chain connects TRBV6-6 to TRBJ1-2; D remains unclear. CDR1 is MNHNY and CDR2 is SVGAGI in the germline V gene (reference sequence). The CDR3 consists of 12 residues. V lost 5 bases and J 8 bases, leaving 12 bases between the germline ends.

Remarks on this clone: The same CDR3 also results from other DNA sequences found in this sample. The V call is TRBV18, the J call TRBJ1-1, with 7 positions matching TRBD1. The V segment lost 1 base and the J segment 8 bases; nucleotides outside the gene matches: 1. The CDR3 length is 12 residues. The V gene's germline CDR1 is KGHSH and CDR2 LQKENI. CDR3 coding DNA: TGTGCCAGCTCACCACGACAGGGAGAAGCTTTCTTT. Amino acids: CASSPRQGEAFF. Using reference TRBV18 and TRBJ1-1 for the parts outside the CDR3, the full variable domain is NAGVMQNPRHLVRRRGQEARLRCSPMKGHSHVYWYRQLPEEGLKFMVYLQKENIIDESGMPKERFSAEFPKEGPSILRIQQVVRGDSAAYFCASSPRQGEAFFGQGTRLTVV.

The chain's CDR3 is CASSLSGGGRETQYF. CDR3 in DNA: TGTGCCAGCAGTTTATCGGGAGGGGGTAGGGAGACCCAGTACTTC. The V and J genes are TRBV28 and TRBJ2-5; 8 nucleotides agree with TRBD2. Unmatched junction bases numbered 6, after V lost 1 base and J lost 5 bases. CDR1 is MDHEN and CDR2 is SYDVKM in the germline V gene. There are 15 residues in the CDR3.

This clone came up a few times. This chain uses TRBV2 with TRBJ2-7; D remains ambiguous. This CDR3 comprises 14 residues. CDR1 is SNHLY, CDR2 FYNNEI, per germline. V was clipped by 8 bases and J by 0 bases, with 14 bases between them. This CDR3 is CASAVVMGSYEQYF. The CDR3 bases are TGTGCCAGCGCGGTCGTAATGGGCTCCTACGAGCAGTACTTC.

The gene calls are TRBV5-1 and TRBJ2-2, with 12 nucleotides matching TRBD1. The CDR3 loop spans 16 amino acids. Germline V gene sequence: CDR1 SGHRS, CDR2 YFSETQ. Trimming cost V 4 bases and J 7 bases; bases outside gene matches: 8. In DNA, the CDR3 is TGCGCCAGCAGCCCCCGGGACAGGGGGCCCATCGGGGAGCTGTTTTTT. Translating gives CASSPRDRGPIGELFF.

V gene TRBV7-9 combines with J gene TRBJ2-1; 10 bases align to TRBD1. There are 14 residues in the CDR3. The germline CDR1 and CDR2 sequences are SEHNR and FQNEAQ (reference sequence). V dropped 7 bases and J dropped 6; count of bases not matched to a gene: 6. Written as DNA, the CDR3 is TGTGCCAGCACCTTGGGACAGGGGTTCAATGAGCAGTTCTTC. It encodes CASTLGQGFNEQFF.

The DNA for the CDR3 is TGTGCCAGCAGGGGTGACAGGGATCTCGGGGAGCTGTTTTTT. Its translation is CASRGDRDLGELFF. This chain joins TRBV2 and TRBJ2-2, with 7 bases identical to TRBD1. CDR3 length: 14 amino acids. Germline V gives CDR1 SNHLY, CDR2 FYNNEI. With V trimmed by 6 bases and J by 7 bases, 8 bases remained unmatched.

There are a few counts of this clone. The chain has TRBV15 and TRBJ2-3, with D possibly matching TRBD1 (7 bases). Germline-derived CDR1 and CDR2 are LNHNV and YYDKDF (reference sequence). V lost 4 bases and J lost 3, with 17 bases in between. This CDR3 has 16 residues. The CDR3 sequence is CATSNRRAGGTDTQYF. CDR3 DNA sequence: TGTGCCACCAGCAATCGGAGGGCAGGGGGGACAGATACGCAGTATTTT.

The V call is TRBV10-1, the J call TRBJ1-2; 10 bases align to TRBD1. This CDR3 region has 14 residues. The ends lost 11 bases at V and 8 bases at J; junction bases unmatched: 14. Looked up from germline, CDR1 is WNHNN and CDR2 is SYGVQD (reference sequence). This CDR3 is CAHPYDRGRRGYTF. CDR3 sequence (DNA): TGCGCCCATCCCTATGACAGGGGGCGAAGAGGCTACACCTTC.

This clone was detected only a few times. The chain joins TRBV20-1 to TRBJ1-1; 7 nucleotides agree with TRBD1. V was clipped by 5 bases and J by 7 bases; unmatched bases: 7. Germline V gene lookup returns CDR1 DFQATT and CDR2 SNEGSKA (reference sequence). CDR3 length equals 12 residues. CDR3 bases: TGCAGTGCTGGTGCGTACAGGGGTGAAGCTTTCTTT. Amino acid sequence: CSAGAYRGEAFF.

The rearrangement joins TRBV27 to TRBJ1-2; no clear D. Germline V gene sequence: CDR1 MNHEY, CDR2 SMNVEV (reference sequence). CDR3 length: 14 residues. Trimming stripped 3 bases from V and 1 base from J, with 9 bases between. CDR3 loop: CASSFSQNNYGYTF. The CDR3 DNA sequence: TGTGCCAGCAGTTTCTCACAAAATAACTATGGCTACACCTTC.

The J gene is TRBJ2-3, the V gene TRBV30, with 13 bases lining up with TRBD2. This CDR3 has 17 residues. After removal of 0 bases from V and 7 bases from J, the junction contained 10 bases not matched to a gene. Looked up from germline, CDR1 is GTSNPN and CDR2 is SVGIG (reference sequence). The CDR3 loop reads CAWSVPLLAGGLNTQYF. CDR3 DNA sequence: TGTGCCTGGAGTGTACCCCTACTAGCGGGGGGGCTAAATACGCAGTATTTT.

The rearrangement links TRBV28 to TRBJ1-2, with 7 nucleotides matching TRBD1. CDR3 length equals 14 residues. From germline, CDR1 is MDHEN and CDR2 SYDVKM. V shed 5 bases and J 5 bases; nucleotides not matched to a gene: 8. Here the CDR3 reads CASSLGTDTYGYTF. For the CDR3, the DNA is TGTGCCAGCAGTCTCGGGACAGATACGTATGGCTACACCTTC.

V is TRBV25-1 and J is TRBJ1-4, with 9 bases aligning to TRBD1. Looked up from germline, CDR1 is MGHDK and CDR2 is SYGVNS. Trimming cost V 3 bases and J 7 bases; bases outside gene matches: 6. The CDR3 has 15 amino acids. CDR3 sequence (DNA): TGTGCCAGCAGTGATCCGGGACAGGGTTCTGAAAAACTGTTTTTT. Protein product: CASSDPGQGSEKLFF.

The chain employs TRBV5-1 and TRBJ2-3; D remains ambiguous. Germline values: CDR1 SGHRS, CDR2 YFSETQ. The CDR3 runs 16 residues. Trimming pared 0 bases from V and 0 bases from J, leaving 11 bases between. The CDR3 loop reads CASSLGGSTSTDTQYF. The CDR3 nucleotides are TGCGCCAGCAGCTTGGGAGGTAGTACTAGCACAGATACGCAGTATTTT.

CDR3 amino acids: CASRSGGTDTQYF. CDR3 in DNA: TGTGCCTCCCGGAGCGGGGGCACAGATACGCAGTATTTT. The gene calls are TRBV27 and TRBJ2-3; 7 bases are shared with TRBD2. Germline V gene lookup returns CDR1 MNHEY and CDR2 SMNVEV (reference sequence). V lost 11 bases to trimming and J lost 1 base; unmatched junction nucleotides: 6. The CDR3 has 13 amino acids.

The CDR3 reads CAWSGGDYNEQFF. The CDR3 DNA reads as TGTGCCTGGTCGGGGGGGGACTACAATGAGCAGTTCTTC. The genes are TRBV30 and TRBJ2-1; 8 positions agree with TRBD2. CDR1 and CDR2 from the germline V gene are GTSNPN and SVGIG (reference sequence). This CDR3 contains 13 residues. The J segment lost 3 bases and the V segment lost 5 bases, leaving 3 bases of the junction unmatched.

The CDR3 region has the DNA TGTGCCAGCAGCACGCCGGGGAGGGAGTCCTACGAGCAGTACTTC. It yields the protein CASSTPGRESYEQYF. This sequence joins TRBV5-6 and TRBJ2-7; TRBD2 agrees at 7 bases. Germline loops: CDR1 SGHDT, CDR2 YYEEEE. Trimming took 4 bases from V and 1 from J; bases not matched to a gene: 8. This CDR3 spans 15 amino acids.

The V and J genes are TRBV6-5 and TRBJ1-2; TRBD1 matches 8 bases. This CDR3 comprises 14 residues. Germline V gives CDR1 MNHEY, CDR2 SVGAGI. The trim removed 6 bases at V and 5 bases at J, leaving 8 bases unmatched. This chain's CDR3 is CASSLRDRSYGYTF. The CDR3 DNA is TGTGCCAGCAGCCTCCGGGACAGGAGTTATGGCTACACCTTC.

The V call is TRBV2, the J call TRBJ1-4; perhaps TRBD1 as D (5 bases). Trimming took off 4 bases at V and 6 bases at J, with 12 bases between the two ends. Germline values: CDR1 SNHLY, CDR2 FYNNEI. The CDR3 covers 14 residues. As DNA, the CDR3 is TGTGCCAGCAGTGCGGGGGAGTTCGATGAAAAACTGTTTTTT. Protein product: CASSAGEFDEKLFF.

This clone was found once. This sequence joins TRBV6-2 or TRBV6-3 and TRBJ1-4; possible D gene TRBD1, 6 bases. Germline lookup yields CDR1 MNHEY and CDR2 SVGEGT. V lost 5 bases and J lost 3, with 13 bases in between. The CDR3 has 15 amino acids. The CDR3 loop reads CASSRPGQSNEKLFF. CDR3 coding DNA: TGTGCCAGCAGTCGACCGGGACAATCTAATGAAAAACTGTTTTTT.

This chain joins TRBV13 and TRBJ1-1; D remains unclear. Germline assignment: CDR1 PRHDT and CDR2 FYEKMQ (reference sequence). Trimming took off 2 bases at V and 0 bases at J, with 13 bases between the two ends. The CDR3 is made up of 16 amino acids. In DNA form, the CDR3 reads TGTGCCAGCAGCTTAAGCTGGGAGACGATGAACACTGAAGCTTTCTTT. Protein product: CASSLSWETMNTEAFF.

This clone was detected only a few times. The chain joins TRBV5-6 to TRBJ1-1; 7 bases line up with TRBD1. This CDR3 spans 17 amino acids. Per germline, CDR1 SGHDT and CDR2 YYEEEE. V shed 0 bases, J shed 0 bases, and the junction held 8 bases outside the gene matches. In nucleotides, the CDR3 is TGTGCCAGCAGCTTGGATTGGGACAGCCCTCTGAACACTGAAGCTTTCTTT. Residues: CASSLDWDSPLNTEAFF.